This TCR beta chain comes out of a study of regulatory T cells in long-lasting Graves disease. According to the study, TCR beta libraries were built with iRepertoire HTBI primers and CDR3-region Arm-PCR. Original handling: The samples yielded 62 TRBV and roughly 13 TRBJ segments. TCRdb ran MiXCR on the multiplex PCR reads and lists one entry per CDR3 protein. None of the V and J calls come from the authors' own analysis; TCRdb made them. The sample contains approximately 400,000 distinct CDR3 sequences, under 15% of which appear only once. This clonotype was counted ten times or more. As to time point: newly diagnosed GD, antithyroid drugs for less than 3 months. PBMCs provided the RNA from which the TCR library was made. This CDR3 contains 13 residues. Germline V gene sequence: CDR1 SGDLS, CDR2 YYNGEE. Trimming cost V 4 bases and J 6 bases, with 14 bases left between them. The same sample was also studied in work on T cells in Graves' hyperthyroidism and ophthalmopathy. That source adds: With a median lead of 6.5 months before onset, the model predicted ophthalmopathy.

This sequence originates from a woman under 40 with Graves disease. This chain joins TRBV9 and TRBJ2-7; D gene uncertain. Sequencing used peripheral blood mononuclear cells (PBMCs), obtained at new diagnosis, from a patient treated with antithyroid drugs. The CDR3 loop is CASSHPGRPEQYF. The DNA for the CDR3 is TGTGCCAGCAGCCACCCCGGACGGCCCGAGCAGTACTTC.